The clone carrying this T cell receptor beta chain was seen at least ten times. As yet, its antigen is unknown. CDR3 size: 16 residues. Germline CDR1 SGDLS, CDR2 YYNGEE. Trimming took off 1 base at V and 4 bases at J, with 14 bases between the two ends. This entry comes from a study of identical twins' blood T cells. MiXCR, applied by TCRdb to the 5' RACE reads, yields one record per CDR3 protein. The sample carries about 370,000 distinct CDR3 sequences, roughly 28% recorded once. The study, taken as a whole, reports: Each donor's most abundant TCRbeta clonotypes shared more CDR3 sequences with her twin than unrelated donors.

The clonotype comes from a woman between 18 and 50 years old in good health. The sample comprised PBMCs. The chain has TRBV9 and TRBJ2-2, with a weak D call TRBD2 (5 bases). For the CDR3, the DNA is TGTGCCAGCAGCGTACTGGAGCTAGCTCCCACCGGGGAGCTGTTTTTT. Its protein product is CASSVLELAPTGELFF.